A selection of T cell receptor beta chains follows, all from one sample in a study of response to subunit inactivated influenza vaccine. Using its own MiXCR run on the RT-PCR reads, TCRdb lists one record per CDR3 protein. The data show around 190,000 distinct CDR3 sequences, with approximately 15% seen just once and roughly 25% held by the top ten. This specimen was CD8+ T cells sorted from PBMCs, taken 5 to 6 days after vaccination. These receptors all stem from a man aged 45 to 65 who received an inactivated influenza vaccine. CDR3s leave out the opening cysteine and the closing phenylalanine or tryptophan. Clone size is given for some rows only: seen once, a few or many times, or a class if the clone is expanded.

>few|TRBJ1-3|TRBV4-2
ASSQVPVEGSGNTIY
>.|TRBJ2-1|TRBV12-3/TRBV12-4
ASSFFQDSYNEQF
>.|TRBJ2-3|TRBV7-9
ASSPIDPKGQY
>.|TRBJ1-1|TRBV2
ASSYRATDTEAF
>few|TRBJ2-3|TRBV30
AWSVLGGTDTQY
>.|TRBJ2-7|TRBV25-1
ASSESRTEIYEQY
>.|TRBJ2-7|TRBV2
ASSDPRWGQNSYEQY
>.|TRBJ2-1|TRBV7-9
ASSAPARGNEQF
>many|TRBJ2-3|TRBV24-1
ATSDPGLLDTQY
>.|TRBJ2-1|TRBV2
ASSEYSVYNEQF
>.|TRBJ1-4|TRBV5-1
ASSFRGSTNEKLF
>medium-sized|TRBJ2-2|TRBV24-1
ATGREGPNTGELF
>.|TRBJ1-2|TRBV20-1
SAWDRGWDGYT
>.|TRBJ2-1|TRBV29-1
SLGQGFGNEQF
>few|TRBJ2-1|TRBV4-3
ASSQEWRDIYNEQF
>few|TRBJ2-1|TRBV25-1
ASGLADYNEQF
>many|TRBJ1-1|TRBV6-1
ASRGGAATEAF
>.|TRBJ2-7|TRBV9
ASSVVAGDYEQY
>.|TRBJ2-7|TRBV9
ASSMGTSSYEQY
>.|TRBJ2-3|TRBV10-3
AISDHDRVSTDTQY
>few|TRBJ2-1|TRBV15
ATSTREANEQF
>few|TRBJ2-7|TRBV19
ASSVSPDSTYEQY
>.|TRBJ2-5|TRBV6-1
ASRERTSGYQETQY
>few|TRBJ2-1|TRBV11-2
ASSYGTGFEQF
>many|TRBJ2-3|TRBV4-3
ASSQWDSYTDTQY
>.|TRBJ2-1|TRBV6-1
ASRLGQGQGNEQF
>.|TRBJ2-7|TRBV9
ASSVGRVPYEQY